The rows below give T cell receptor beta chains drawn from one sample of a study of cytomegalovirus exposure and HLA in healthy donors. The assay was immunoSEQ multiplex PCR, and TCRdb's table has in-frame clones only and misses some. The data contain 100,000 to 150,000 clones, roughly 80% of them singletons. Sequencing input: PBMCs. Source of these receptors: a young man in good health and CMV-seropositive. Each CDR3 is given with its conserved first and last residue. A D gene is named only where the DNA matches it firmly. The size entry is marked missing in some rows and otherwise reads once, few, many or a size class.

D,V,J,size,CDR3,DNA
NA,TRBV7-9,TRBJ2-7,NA,CASSLMPDNSLGQYF,TGTGCCAGCAGCTTAATGCCGGACAACTCTCTGGGGCAGTACTTC
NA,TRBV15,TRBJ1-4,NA,CATSREGLSSTNEKLFF,TGTGCCACCAGCAGAGAGGGGCTGAGCTCCACTAATGAAAAACTGTTTTTT
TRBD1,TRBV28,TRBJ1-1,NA,CASSSPAGTGQNTEAFF,TGTGCCAGCAGTTCCCCAGCCGGGACAGGGCAGAACACTGAAGCTTTCTTT
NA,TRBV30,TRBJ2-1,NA,CAWSRRGREQFF,TGTGCCTGGAGTCGCAGGGGAAGGGAGCAGTTCTTC
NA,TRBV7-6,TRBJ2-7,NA,CASSTGADGSYEQYF,TGTGCCAGCAGCACCGGTGCGGACGGGAGCTACGAGCAGTACTTC
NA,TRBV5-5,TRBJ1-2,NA,CASSSIFGGYTF,TGTGCCAGCAGCAGCATATTCGGTGGCTACACCTTC
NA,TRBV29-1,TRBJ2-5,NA,CSVGGLQETQYF,TGCAGCGTTGGAGGACTTCAGGAGACCCAGTACTTC
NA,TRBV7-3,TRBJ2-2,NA,CASARLANTGELFF,TGTGCCAGCGCACGACTGGCGAACACCGGGGAGCTGTTTTTT
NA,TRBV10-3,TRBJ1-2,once,CAISEYGRNYGYTF,TGTGCCATCAGTGAGTATGGCAGGAACTATGGCTACACCTTC
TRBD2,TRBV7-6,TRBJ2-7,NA,CASSLGGGGGPLAF,TGTGCCAGCAGCTTAGGGGGCGGCGGGGGACCTTTGGCTTTC
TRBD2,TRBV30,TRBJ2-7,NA,CAWSKGGGAPYEQYF,TGTGCCTGGAGTAAAGGCGGGGGGGCCCCCTACGAGCAGTACTTC
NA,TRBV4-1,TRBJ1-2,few,CASSLGGGVAYGYTF,TGCGCCAGCAGTCTCGGGGGAGGGGTTGCCTATGGCTACACCTTC
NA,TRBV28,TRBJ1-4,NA,CASSLVAGEKLFF,TGTGCCAGCAGTTTAGTGGCAGGGGAAAAACTGTTTTTT
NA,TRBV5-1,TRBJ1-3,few,CASADFSGNTIYF,TGCGCCAGCGCAGACTTCTCTGGAAACACCATATATTTT
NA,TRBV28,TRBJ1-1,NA,CASSPRQIIRPEAFF,TGTGCCAGCAGTCCGAGACAGATAATTAGGCCTGAAGCTTTCTTT
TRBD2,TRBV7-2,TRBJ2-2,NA,CASSYGGANTGELFF,TGTGCCAGCAGCTACGGGGGGGCGAACACCGGGGAGCTGTTTTTT
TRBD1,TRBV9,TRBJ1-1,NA,CASSAWGQEMNTEAFF,TGTGCCAGCAGCGCCTGGGGACAGGAGATGAACACTGAAGCTTTCTTT
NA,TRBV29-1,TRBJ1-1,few,CSVGGGNTEAFF,TGCAGCGTTGGAGGGGGGAACACTGAAGCTTTCTTT
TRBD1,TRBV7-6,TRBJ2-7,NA,CASSLVRGTGKSYEQYF,TGTGCCAGCAGCTTAGTGCGCGGGACAGGGAAATCCTACGAGCAGTACTTC
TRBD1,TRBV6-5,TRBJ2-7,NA,CASSSRQGAYEQYF,TGTGCCAGCAGTTCTAGACAGGGGGCCTACGAGCAGTACTTC
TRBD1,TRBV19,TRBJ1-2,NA,CASSTGQGDGYTF,TGTGCCAGTAGTACAGGACAGGGCGATGGCTACACCTTC
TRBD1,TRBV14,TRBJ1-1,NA,CASSRDRGTRGTEAFF,TGTGCCAGCAGCCGAGACAGGGGGACCAGAGGCACTGAAGCTTTCTTT
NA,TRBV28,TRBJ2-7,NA,CASSFGGPEQYF,TGTGCCAGCAGTTTCGGGGGACCCGAGCAGTACTTC
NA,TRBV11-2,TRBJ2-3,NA,CASSPVTDTQYF,TGTGCCAGCAGCCCCGTGACAGATACGCAGTATTTT
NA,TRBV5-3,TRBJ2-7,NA,CARSSARGTSYEQYF,TGTGCCAGAAGCTCCGCACGCGGGACCTCCTACGAGCAGTACTTC
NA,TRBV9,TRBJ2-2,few,CASSPRREVTGELFF,TGTGCCAGCAGCCCTCGGAGGGAGGTCACCGGGGAGCTGTTTTTT
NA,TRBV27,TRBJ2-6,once,CASSSRSGANVLTF,TGTGCCAGCAGTTCCCGCTCTGGGGCCAACGTCCTGACTTTC